This T cell receptor beta chain was identified during a study of cytomegalovirus exposure and HLA in healthy donors. Study details: Samples from HLA-typed donors yielded 85 million to 95 million unique TCRs in an early data release. General study results and limits: Common viral pathogens were later found to be apparently linked to several of the most significant clusters. Most of the CMV-associated TCR beta chains (in a later analysis) appeared to be HLA-restricted. It was approximately 150 TCR beta chains that were listed as cytomegalovirus-associated.

Trimming removed 5 bases from V and 4 bases from J, with 6 bases in between. Looked up from germline, CDR1 is MDHEN and CDR2 is SYDVKM. The length of the CDR3 is 12 residues. This PCR relied on a set of 60 Vbeta primers and 13 Jbeta primers. The protocol was immunoSEQ multiplex PCR, while the TCRdb copy is restricted to in-frame clones and leaves out a portion. The sample has roughly 110,000 clones, approximately 70% seen once. A word on this clone: Antigen: not known.

The J gene is TRBJ1-5, the V gene TRBV28; no reliable D call. Sequencing was performed on PBMCs. This receptor was taken from a boy younger than 18 in good health and CMV-seronegative. CDR3 sequence (DNA): TGTGCCAGCAGTCCCCTTAATCAGCCCCAGCATTTT. It codes for CASSPLNQPQHF.